Sequencing of this T cell receptor beta chain was carried out in a study of blood T cell repertoires in COVID-19 (dated by TCRdb to between 2020 and 2021). With regard to the full study: The collaborator samples originated in the United States, Italy and Spain and spanned the acute and convalescent phases of COVID-19. The sample metadata nearly always contained a de-identified subject ID, COVID-19 status, age in years and sex. The material from the prospective study consisted of cDNA or gDNA derived from T cells, B-cell-depleted T cells, or PBMCs. The dataset comprised deeply sampled blood TCRbeta repertoires from subjects exposed to, actively infected with, or recovered from COVID-19. Where HLA class I and class II types were available, the types were taken from metadata supplied by the sample provider, not from assay-based typing. The samples were drawn from the first 160 participants of the ongoing ImmuneRACE study and from 1,254 subjects provided by 6 global collaborators. The repertoires were made available in a free public database intended to serve as a resource for research on the immune response to SARS-CoV-2.

The collaborating institutions used their own protocols to collect whole blood in K2EDTA tubes. For TCRbeta analysis, collaborators shipped samples in one of three forms: frozen whole blood, isolated PBMCs, or DNA extracted from either of those sample types. TCRbeta CDR3 regions were amplified from genomic DNA using the immunoSEQ Assay, a bias-controlled multiplex PCR. The authors processed their data as follows. The number of nucleated cells in each sample was estimated from the amplification of reference gene primers within the assay. To quantify the absolute abundance of each unique TCRbeta CDR3 rearrangement, sequence reads were collapsed and filtered. For each sample, productive Simpson clonality was calculated as the square root of Simpson's diversity index across productive rearrangements. TCRdb mirrors the immuneACCESS table, restricted to in-frame sequences. Some clones are absent from its copies; in checked studies, under half trace to an unresolved V gene, and the reason for the others is unknown. For V, J and clone size, that table is used; D and trimming come from the DNA. A total of about 250,000 clones appear in this sample, roughly 85% of them only once. 4% to 6% of the sample is taken by the ten largest.

As for this clone: The clone's antigen remains unknown. The record has no base qualities; no much larger clone is one base away.

What the research found in general, with its limitations: Clinical and demographic metadata were provided uncurated, with the amount varying by source and participant.

The clonotype comes from a man aged 50 to 60 with active or convalescent COVID-19. Sequenced input: peripheral blood.

This receptor carries the CDR3 CASSQEGQTWGTEAFF. The base sequence is TGTGCCAGCAGCCAAGAAGGACAGACGTGGGGGACTGAAGCTTTCTTT. The V gene is TRBV4-2 and the J gene is TRBJ1-1; matching of 6 bases hints at TRBD1 as the D gene. From the germline V gene, CDR1 is LGHNA and CDR2 is YNFKEQ. V is cut by 0 bases and J by 5 bases, and the space between the germline ends is 16 bases. The CDR3 runs 16 residues from the cysteine to the phenylalanine. Only the CDR3 DNA stays, 48 bases, in frame from base 1.